This record looks at one T cell receptor (beta chain) sequence and its context. This specimen belongs to a study of CD8 T cells in Susac syndrome. Random-hexamer reverse transcription was applied to 0.5 to 1 ug RNA. The authors amplified TCR beta CDR3 across 54 Vbeta and 13 Jbeta using immunoSEQ multiplex PCR. TCRdb reprocessed the immunoSEQ multiplex PCR reads via MiXCR and lists one record per CDR3 protein. The sample contains 120,000 or so distinct CDR3 sequences, 94% of which appear only once. Trimming cost V 4 bases and J 4 bases; bases outside gene matches: 4. This CDR3 has 14 amino acids. CDR1 is SGDLS and CDR2 is YYNGEE in the germline V gene. TCR beta sequencing covered blood CD8+ and CD4+ T cells. Controls were healthy donors (matched for age and sex). The TEMRA cells underwent FACS enrichment, while the CD8+ and CD4+ T cells underwent negative isolation.

The sequence was obtained from a human donor in good health. The sample was CD4+ T cells from PBMCs. The chain joins TRBV9 to TRBJ2-1, with TRBD1 identical over 8 bases. In nucleotides, the CDR3 is TGTGCCAGCAGCCAGGGGGCGGGATACAATGAGCAGTTCTTC. It encodes CASSQGAGYNEQFF.